Below are 11 T cell receptor beta chains sequenced from a single sample in a study of CD8+CD57+ T cells in acquired aplastic anemia. Genomic DNA provided the template from which TCR beta VDJ and CDR3 profiles were obtained. TCRdb fed the reads into MiXCR, producing one record per CDR3 protein. This sample carries roughly 200,000 distinct CDR3 sequences, 60% to 65% of them seen once, and the ten largest clones take 25% to 30%. The sample consisted of sorted CD4+, CD8+, or CD8+CD57+ T cells (not recorded which) from PBMCs. Source of these receptors: a human donor in good health.

V gene TRBV4-3 combines with J gene TRBJ1-1; perhaps TRBD1 as D (5 bases). The length of the CDR3 is 17 residues. Looked up from germline, CDR1 is LGHNA and CDR2 is YSLEER. V lost 4 bases, J lost 1 base, and 19 bases lay in between. CDR3: CASSPQEQTDANTEAFF. CDR3 nucleotide sequence: TGCGCCAGCAGCCCCCAGGAACAGACAGATGCGAACACTGAAGCTTTCTTT.

The chain uses TRBV27 and TRBJ1-2; D gene ambiguous. The CDR3 runs 14 residues. V lost 6 bases and J lost 7, with 18 bases in between. The V gene's germline CDR1 is MNHEY and CDR2 SMNVEV (reference sequence). The CDR3 DNA reads TGTGCCAGCAGGCCCACGGGGTTGGTCGGTGGCTACACCTTC. Protein product: CASRPTGLVGGYTF.

Many counts were recorded for this clonotype. The chain has TRBV20-1 and TRBJ2-5; 11 bases line up with TRBD2. Germline CDR1 DFQATT, CDR2 SNEGSKA (reference sequence). The V segment lost 1 base and the J segment 5 bases; nucleotides outside the gene matches: 9. The CDR3 length is 16 residues. CDR3 amino acids: CSARVGSGRAGETQYF. DNA for the CDR3: TGCAGTGCTAGAGTGGGTAGCGGGAGGGCCGGGGAGACCCAGTACTTC.

The genes are TRBV29-1 and TRBJ2-7, with D tentatively TRBD2 (6 bases). The CDR3 is 13 residues long. CDR1 is SQVTM and CDR2 is ANQGSEA in the germline V gene. The CDR3 loop reads CSLPRRGIYEQYF. The DNA for the CDR3 is TGCAGTTTACCCAGGAGGGGCATCTACGAGCAGTACTTC.

This chain uses TRBV20-1 with TRBJ2-3; possible D gene TRBD2, 6 bases. The germline V gene has CDR1 DFQATT and CDR2 SNEGSKA (reference sequence). This CDR3 is built from 14 residues. In DNA, the CDR3 is TGCAGCGATCGACTAGACGGGGTGGCAGATACGCAGTATTTT. This sequence encodes CSDRLDGVADTQYF.

The CDR3 DNA is TGCAGTGCTACCGGGACCTCTAACTATGGCTACACCTTC. Translated, it gives CSATGTSNYGYTF. V usage is TRBV20-1 and J usage is TRBJ1-2, with D maybe TRBD1 (5 bases). The CDR3 consists of 13 residues. The V end was cut by 4 bases, the J end by 0 bases, with 9 bases between. CDR1 DFQATT and CDR2 SNEGSKA come from the germline V gene (reference sequence).

This rearrangement joins TRBV29-1 to TRBJ1-3; 8 bases map to TRBD1. The CDR3 is 14 residues long. The trim removed 2 bases at V and 6 bases at J, leaving 6 bases unmatched. CDR1 is SQVTM, CDR2 ANQGSEA, per germline. The CDR3 coding sequence is TGCAGCGTTGAAATAGGGACAGGAATAAACACCATATATTTT. Translated: CSVEIGTGINTIYF.

The chain has TRBV19 and TRBJ2-6; TRBD2 matches 8 bases. The CDR3 is 16 residues long. V shed 5 bases and J 2 bases; nucleotides not matched to a gene: 5. Germline CDR1 reads LNHDA; CDR2 reads SQIVND (reference sequence). The CDR3 is CASSSKRGPGANVLTF. As DNA, the CDR3 is TGTGCCAGTAGTTCTAAGCGGGGGCCTGGGGCCAACGTCCTGACTTTC.

This chain links TRBV25-1 with TRBJ2-4; 10 bases map to TRBD1. V lost 4 bases to trimming and J lost 6 bases; unmatched junction nucleotides: 9. The CDR3 covers 16 residues. In germline, CDR1 is MGHDK, CDR2 SYGVNS. As DNA, the CDR3 is TGTGCCAGCAGTGCTGACTCGGGACAGGGGATAAACATTCAGTACTTC. Its translation is CASSADSGQGINIQYF.

V usage is TRBV4-2 and J usage is TRBJ2-1, with D maybe TRBD1 (6 bases). The CDR3 has 14 amino acids. Germline V gene sequence: CDR1 LGHNA, CDR2 YNFKEQ. The ends were cut back, 3 bases at V and 4 bases at J, with 10 bases in the middle. The CDR3 sequence: CASSQGQGYNEQFF. The CDR3 DNA sequence: TGTGCCAGCAGCCAGGGACAAGGTTACAATGAGCAGTTCTTC.

The table lists this clonotype with many counts. This chain uses TRBV5-8 with TRBJ2-1, with D possibly TRBD1 on 6 matching bases. The germline V gene encodes CDR1 SGHTS and CDR2 YDEGEE. Trimming left V 1 base short and J 0 bases short, with 8 bases between. The CDR3 sequence is 15 residues long. The CDR3 nucleotides are TGTGCCAGCAGCTTGAGGGGGAGCTCCTACAATGAGCAGTTCTTC. Translating gives CASSLRGSSYNEQFF.